The 2 T cell receptor beta chains below were found in one sample sequenced in a study of cytomegalovirus exposure and HLA in healthy donors. PCR primers comprised 60 Vbeta and 13 Jbeta primers. Libraries were prepared by immunoSEQ multiplex PCR; TCRdb keeps only in-frame clonotypes and omits some of them. The sample carries more than 80,000 clones, roughly 77% recorded once. Input material: PBMCs. These receptors originate from a man aged 35 to 55 in good health and CMV-seronegative.

The chain recombines TRBV7-6 with TRBJ1-6; D uncertain. The CDR3 loop spans 14 amino acids. Germline CDR1 SGHVS, CDR2 FNYEAQ. V was cut by 3 bases and J by 7 bases, with 10 bases left in between. CDR3 sequence reads: CASSLSRLNSPLHF. The CDR3 coding sequence is TGTGCCAGCAGCTTGAGTCGGTTAAATTCACCCCTCCACTTT.

This clone was recorded only once. The rearrangement joins TRBV2 to TRBJ1-2; 7 bases match TRBD1. The CDR3 spans 12 residues. The ends lost 7 bases at V and 5 bases at J; junction bases unmatched: 4. The germline CDR1 and CDR2 sequences are SNHLY and FYNNEI. As DNA, the CDR3 is TGTGCCAGCAAAGGGGGCGAATATGGCTACACCTTC. Amino acid sequence: CASKGGEYGYTF.